This T cell receptor beta chain was sequenced during a study of OX40 agonist ivuxolimab in advanced cancers. Background on the study: Partial responses were observed in three patients, of whom one had hepatocellular carcinoma and two had cutaneous melanoma.

The assay was immunoSEQ multiplex PCR, and TCRdb's table has in-frame clones only and misses some. This table has tens of thousands of clones, approximately 80% appearing once. Regarding the study as a whole: Normalized T-cell clonal expansion was also low in some nonresponders. With doses of 0.1 to 3.0 mg/kg, CD4+ and CD8+ blood T cells had undergone clonal expansion by week 6. It was not determined which antigens were specifically recognized by the peripheral T cells that had undergone clonal expansion.

This CDR3 contains 14 residues. V gave up 1 base and J gave up 1 base, with 8 bases separating them. Germline assignment: CDR1 SGHRS and CDR2 YFSETQ. Regarding this clone: Its antigen is not known.

This material consisted of CD4+ or CD8+ T cells sorted from blood, taken in a trial of the OX40 agonist ivuxolimab. This TCR was sampled from an adult with an advanced solid tumor such as melanoma, head and neck, liver or kidney cancer. J is TRBJ1-1 and V is TRBV5-1; D gene unclear. CDR3 nucleotide sequence: TGCGCCAGCAGCTTGCCAGGACCGAACACTGAAGCTTTCTTT. Translated: CASSLPGPNTEAFF.